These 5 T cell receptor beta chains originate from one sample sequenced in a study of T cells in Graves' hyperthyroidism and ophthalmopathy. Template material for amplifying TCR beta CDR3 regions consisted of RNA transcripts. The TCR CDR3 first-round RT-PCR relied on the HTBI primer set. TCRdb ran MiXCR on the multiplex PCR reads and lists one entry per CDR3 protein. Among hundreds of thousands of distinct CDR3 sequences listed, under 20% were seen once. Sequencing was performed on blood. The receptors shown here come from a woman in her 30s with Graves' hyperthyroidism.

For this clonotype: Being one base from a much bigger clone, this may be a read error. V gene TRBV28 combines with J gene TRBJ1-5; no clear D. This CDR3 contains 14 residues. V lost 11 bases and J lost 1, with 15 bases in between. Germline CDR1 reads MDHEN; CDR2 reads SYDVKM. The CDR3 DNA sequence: TGTGCCCGCACGGGAAGTAGGAGCAATCAGCCCCAGCATTTT. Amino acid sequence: CARTGSRSNQPQHF.

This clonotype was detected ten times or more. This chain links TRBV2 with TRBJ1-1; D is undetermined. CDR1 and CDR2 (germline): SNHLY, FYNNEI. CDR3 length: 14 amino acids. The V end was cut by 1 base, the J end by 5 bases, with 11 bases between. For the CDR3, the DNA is TGTGCCAGCAGTGAAGAGGCCGAAGGGACTGAAGCTTTCTTT. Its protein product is CASSEEAEGTEAFF.

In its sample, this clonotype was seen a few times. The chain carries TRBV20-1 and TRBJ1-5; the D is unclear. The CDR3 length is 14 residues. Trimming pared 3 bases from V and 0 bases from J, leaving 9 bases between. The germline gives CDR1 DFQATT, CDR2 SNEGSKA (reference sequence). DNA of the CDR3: TGCAGTGCTAGCCGGCAGGATAGCAATCAGCCCCAGCATTTT. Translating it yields CSASRQDSNQPQHF.

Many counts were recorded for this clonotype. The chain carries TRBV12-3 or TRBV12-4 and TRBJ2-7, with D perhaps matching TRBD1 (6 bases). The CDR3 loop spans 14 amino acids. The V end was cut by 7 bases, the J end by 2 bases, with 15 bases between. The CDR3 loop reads CASTTKGGPYEQYF. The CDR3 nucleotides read TGTGCCAGCACCACCAAAGGGGGTCCCTACGAGCAGTACTTC.

The chain's CDR3 is CASSSLSGGAGELFF. The CDR3 coding sequence is TGTGCCAGCAGCTCACTTAGCGGGGGAGCAGGGGAGCTGTTTTTT. The rearrangement uses TRBV7-3 and TRBJ2-2, with 9 bases lining up with TRBD2. The CDR3 has 15 residues. The germline V gene encodes CDR1 SGHTA and CDR2 FQGTGA. The J segment lost 8 bases and the V segment lost 4 bases, leaving 8 bases of the junction unmatched.